These 24 T cell receptor beta chains originate from one sample sequenced in a study of T cell responses to AZD1222 COVID-19 vaccine. TCRdb's copy holds only in-frame clones and misses some; the assay was immunoSEQ multiplex PCR. The sample has roughly 150,000 clones; roughly nine tenths are singletons. This sample comprised peripheral blood, obtained 28 days after the second AZD1222 dose. These receptors were taken from an adult who received the AZD1222 COVID-19 vaccine.

V is TRBV7-2 and J is TRBJ2-7; D is perhaps TRBD1 or TRBD2 (5 bases each). The V and J ends lost 4 bases and 2 bases respectively, with 9 bases between them. The germline CDR1 and CDR2 sequences are SGHTA and FQGNSA. This CDR3 region has 13 residues. CDR3 nucleotide sequence: TGTGCCAGCAGCTCGGGACCCCCCTACGAGCAGTACTTC. Amino acid sequence: CASSSGPPYEQYF. The whole variable domain, filled in from reference TRBV7-2 and TRBJ2-7, reads GAGVSQSPSNKVTEKGKDVELRCDPISGHTALYWYRQSLGQGLEFLIYFQGNSAPDKSGLPSDRFSAERTGGSVSTLTIQRTQQEDSAVYLCASSSGPPYEQYFGPGTRLTVT.

The chain has TRBV11-2 and TRBJ1-5, with 7 bases matching TRBD1. The CDR3 is 15 residues long. Germline-derived CDR1 and CDR2 are SGHAT and FQNNGV. Losses at the gene ends were 5 bases for V and 3 bases for J; bases not matched to a gene: 7. The CDR3 sequence is CASSVDGTVNQPQHF. CDR3 bases: TGTGCCAGCAGCGTCGATGGGACAGTCAATCAGCCCCAGCATTTT.

The CDR3 DNA reads as TGTGCCAGCAGCGTACGGGGACTCACAGATACGCAGTATTTT. Encoded protein: CASSVRGLTDTQYF. The chain combines TRBV9 with TRBJ2-3; TRBD2 might be the D (6 bases). CDR3 length: 14 residues. Germline V lookup: CDR1 SGDLS, CDR2 YYNGEE. Deletions cut 1 base from V and 2 bases from J, with 8 bases between.

DNA of the CDR3: TGTGCCAGCAGCGTATTACCCGACAGGGGGTTGGGTGAGCAGTACTTC. This gives the protein CASSVLPDRGLGEQYF. V and J are TRBV9 and TRBJ2-7; 9 nucleotides line up with TRBD1. The CDR3 runs to 16 residues. The V gene's germline CDR1 is SGDLS and CDR2 YYNGEE. V lost 1 base to trimming and J lost 7 bases; unmatched junction nucleotides: 12.

The rearrangement joins TRBV9 to TRBJ1-1; 7 bases align to TRBD1. The ends lost 4 bases at V and 7 bases at J; junction bases unmatched: 13. CDR3 length equals 15 residues. Per germline, CDR1 SGDLS and CDR2 YYNGEE. For the CDR3, the DNA is TGTGCCAGCAGCCCCGAGACAGGGTCCCCTGTTGAAGCTTTCTTT. This sequence encodes CASSPETGSPVEAFF.

This chain connects TRBV6-1 to TRBJ1-5, with D perhaps matching TRBD1 (5 bases). CDR1 and CDR2 from the germline V gene are MNHNS and SASEGT. V lost 2 bases to trimming and J lost 0 bases, with 11 bases between them. The CDR3 is 16 amino acids. The CDR3 loop reads CASSEFRGPSNQPQHF. The CDR3 DNA is TGTGCCAGCAGTGAATTTAGGGGACCTAGCAATCAGCCCCAGCATTTT.

The V and J genes are TRBV7-6 and TRBJ1-1; D not resolved. Germline loops: CDR1 SGHVS, CDR2 FNYEAQ. This CDR3 spans 15 amino acids. V gave up 2 bases and J gave up 3 bases, with 13 bases separating them. In nucleotides, the CDR3 is TGTGCCAGCAGCTTAACGAGGTTTCGGGACACTGAAGCTTTCTTT. This codes for CASSLTRFRDTEAFF.

V gene TRBV18 combines with J gene TRBJ1-1, with 8 bases fitting TRBD1. CDR3 size: 14 residues. CDR1 and CDR2 (germline): KGHSH, LQKENI. With 3 bases clipped from V and 1 base from J, the junction kept 1 base outside the gene matches. Here the CDR3 reads CASSPTGANTEAFF. CDR3 coding DNA: TGTGCCAGCTCACCGACAGGGGCGAACACTGAAGCTTTCTTT.

The chain has TRBV4-1 and TRBJ2-4; D might be TRBD1 (6 bases). V was shortened by 4 bases and J by 8 bases, with 18 bases between the two germline ends. This CDR3 region has 15 residues. Looked up from germline, CDR1 is MGHRA and CDR2 is YSYEKL. CDR3 in amino acids: CASSLIRGERDIQYF. CDR3 nucleotides: TGCGCCAGCAGCCTCATCAGGGGTGAGAGAGACATTCAGTACTTC.

This clone occurred once. The chain employs TRBV7-9 and TRBJ2-5; TRBD1 or TRBD2 may be the D gene (6 bases each). The germline V and J ends were trimmed by 3 bases and 7 bases, with 12 bases remaining between them. The CDR3 length is 13 residues. Per germline, CDR1 SEHNR and CDR2 FQNEAQ (reference sequence). The CDR3 DNA is TGTGCCAGCAGCTTGGAGGGCAGGGGGACCCAGTACTTC. Protein: CASSLEGRGTQYF.

The chain combines TRBV6-2 or TRBV6-3 with TRBJ2-5, with D possibly being TRBD2 (5 bases). Between the trimmed V and J ends, which lost 5 bases and 0 bases, there was a span of 19 bases. Germline V gives CDR1 MNHEY, CDR2 SVGEGT. The CDR3 runs 17 residues. CDR3 in amino acids: CASSPRAVTVYQETQYF. CDR3 coding DNA: TGTGCCAGCAGTCCGAGGGCGGTTACGGTTTACCAAGAGACCCAGTACTTC.

The chain is built from TRBV29-1 and TRBJ2-1; no clear D gene. There are 12 residues in the CDR3. V was shortened by 7 bases and J by 8 bases, with 15 bases between the two germline ends. Germline CDR1 is SQVTM and CDR2 is ANQGSEA. CDR3 protein: CSARVGYYEQFF. CDR3 nucleotides: TGCAGCGCTCGGGTCGGTTATTATGAGCAGTTCTTC.

The chain is built from TRBV27 and TRBJ2-2; the match to TRBD2 covers 7 bases. The CDR3 has 15 amino acids. The germline CDR1 and CDR2 sequences are MNHEY and SMNVEV (reference sequence). V lost 3 bases to trimming and J lost 3 bases; unmatched junction nucleotides: 4. The CDR3 DNA reads as TGTGCCAGCAGTTTGGGGCTAGCGGACACCGGGGAGCTGTTTTTT. This gives the protein CASSLGLADTGELFF.

This clone was observed a few times. The genes are TRBV18 and TRBJ1-2; weak D call: TRBD1 (5 bases). The V gene lost 6 bases and the J gene lost 3 bases, with 11 bases spanning the gap. This CDR3 has 13 residues. Germline lookup yields CDR1 KGHSH and CDR2 LQKENI. The CDR3 nucleotides are TGTGCCAGCTCGTCAGGGTCCCACTATGGCTACACCTTC. This gives the protein CASSSGSHYGYTF.

The CDR3 DNA is TGTGCCAGCAGTTACTCAGGGATTCAGCCCCAGCATTTT. Encoded protein: CASSYSGIQPQHF. The chain employs TRBV6-2 or TRBV6-3 and TRBJ1-5; no definite D call. The CDR3 extends over 13 amino acids. V shed 0 bases and J shed 6 bases, with 6 bases lying between them. The germline V gene encodes CDR1 MNHEY and CDR2 SVGEGT.

The DNA for the CDR3 is TGTGCCAGCAGCTTAGGTTCCCGGAGCGGGAGGGGGTCCTACGAGCAGTACTTC. It translates to CASSLGSRSGRGSYEQYF. V and J are TRBV7-6 and TRBJ2-7; 10 nucleotides match TRBD2. This CDR3 is 18 amino acids long. The ends lost 1 base at V and 1 base at J; junction bases unmatched: 10. The germline V gene encodes CDR1 SGHVS and CDR2 FNYEAQ.

The DNA for the CDR3 is TGTGCCAGCAGTTTTATTCTACCCACAGATACGCAGTATTTT. Residues: CASSFILPTDTQYF. J is TRBJ2-3 and V is TRBV27; D is uncertain. Germline loops: CDR1 MNHEY, CDR2 SMNVEV (reference sequence). The CDR3 sequence is 14 residues long. Between the trimmed V and J ends, which lost 3 bases and 2 bases, there was a span of 9 bases.

This sequence joins TRBV27 and TRBJ2-1; the match to TRBD2 covers 7 bases. Trimming at V came to 3 bases and at J to 0 bases, leaving 11 bases not matched to a gene. The germline V gene has CDR1 MNHEY and CDR2 SMNVEV (reference sequence). This CDR3 is 18 amino acids long. As DNA, the CDR3 is TGTGCCAGCAGTTTTGGCAGACTAGCTGCTAGCTCCTACAATGAGCAGTTCTTC. Its protein is CASSFGRLAASSYNEQFF.

The V and J genes are TRBV29-1 and TRBJ1-2; possibly TRBD1 for D (6 bases). Trimming removed 6 bases from V and 6 bases from J, with 14 bases in between. CDR1 is SQVTM, CDR2 ANQGSEA, per germline. The CDR3 spans 12 residues. CDR3: CSVQKTGHGYTF. CDR3 nucleotide sequence: TGCAGCGTCCAAAAGACAGGACATGGCTACACCTTC.

This chain connects TRBV5-5 to TRBJ2-3; D remains unclear. From germline, CDR1 is SGHKS and CDR2 YYEKEE (reference sequence). This CDR3 contains 15 residues. Trimming shortened V by 2 bases and J by 1 base, and 11 bases separated the two germline ends. This CDR3 reads CASSLTAYRTDTQYF. CDR3 sequence (DNA): TGTGCCAGCAGCTTAACCGCCTATCGCACAGATACGCAGTATTTT.

The chain recombines TRBV7-9 with TRBJ2-3, with 9 bases fitting TRBD2. The J segment lost 5 bases and the V segment lost 4 bases, leaving 7 bases of the junction unmatched. The germline CDR1 and CDR2 sequences are SEHNR and FQNEAQ (reference sequence). The CDR3 spans 15 residues. CDR3: CASSYRGLAEDTQYF. The CDR3 region has the DNA TGTGCCAGCAGCTACAGGGGACTAGCTGAAGATACGCAGTATTTT.

The chain couples TRBV24-1 to TRBJ2-7, with 9 positions matching TRBD2. Germline CDR1 reads KGHDR; CDR2 reads SFDVKD. The V segment lost 1 base and the J segment 3 bases; nucleotides outside the gene matches: 3. The length of the CDR3 is 15 residues. CDR3 residues: CATSDLTTSGYEQYF. The CDR3 DNA follows: TGTGCCACCAGTGATTTAACGACTAGCGGCTACGAGCAGTACTTC.

This chain links TRBV27 with TRBJ2-7; D is possibly TRBD1 or TRBD2 (5 bases each). CDR3 length: 14 amino acids. Germline CDR1 MNHEY, CDR2 SMNVEV (reference sequence). V lost 4 bases and J lost 1, with 11 bases in between. This CDR3 reads CASSSTGPSYEQYF. In DNA, the CDR3 is TGTGCCAGCAGTTCCACGGGACCGTCCTACGAGCAGTACTTC.

The CDR3 protein is CASSLKIGGFGSYNEQFF. As DNA, the CDR3 is TGTGCCAGCAGCTTAAAGATAGGGGGGTTCGGCTCCTACAATGAGCAGTTCTTC. This chain links TRBV7-2 with TRBJ2-1; D tentatively fits TRBD1 or TRBD2 (6 bases each). CDR3 length equals 18 residues. Trimming took 2 bases from V and 0 from J, leaving 17 bases between them. Germline V gives CDR1 SGHTA, CDR2 FQGNSA.